What follows are 30 T cell receptor beta chains derived from one specimen sequenced in a study of T-cell memory formation after mild COVID-19. One entry per CDR3 protein results from TCRdb running MiXCR on the 5' RACE reads. The table has hundreds of thousands of distinct CDR3 sequences, roughly an eighth seen once. The material sequenced was PBMCs or a T cell subset sorted from them (not recorded which). These receptors were collected from a young man who had mild COVID-19 (a few samples of this study predate the infection). Cell type and time point are not known.

This clonotype was recorded at least ten times. The chain is built from TRBV4-1 and TRBJ1-2, with D possibly being TRBD1 (5 bases). The germline gives CDR1 MGHRA, CDR2 YSYEKL. Trimming stripped 3 bases from V and 7 bases from J, with 24 bases between. The CDR3 is 17 amino acids. CDR3 region: CASSHPGRPGLRSGYTF. The CDR3 DNA follows: TGCGCCAGCAGCCACCCCGGGCGGCCGGGACTGAGATCTGGCTACACCTTC.

This chain uses TRBV6-2 or TRBV6-3 with TRBJ1-1; D is undetermined. This CDR3 is built from 14 residues. Looked up from germline, CDR1 is MNHEY and CDR2 is SVGEGT. V gave up 7 bases and J gave up 2 bases, with 14 bases separating them. The CDR3 bases are TGTGCCAGCACCCCTCCAGGATTCAACACTGAAGCTTTCTTT. This gives the protein CASTPPGFNTEAFF.

This chain uses TRBV5-6 with TRBJ2-7, with TRBD1 matching 8 bases. This CDR3 is built from 15 residues. From germline, CDR1 is SGHDT and CDR2 YYEEEE. J was trimmed by 3 bases and V by 1 base; bases with no gene match: 6. The DNA for the CDR3 is TGTGCCAGCAGCTTGACTCAGGGGGCTGACTACGAGCAGTACGTC. It encodes CASSLTQGADYEQYV.

This clonotype was detected a few times. The rearrangement links TRBV4-1 to TRBJ2-1, with TRBD2 as a possible D gene (6 bases). The V end was cut by 1 base, the J end by 0 bases, with 7 bases between. The CDR3 has 15 residues. Germline assignment: CDR1 MGHRA and CDR2 YSYEKL. CDR3 nucleotide sequence: TGCGCCAGCAGCCAAGGGCGGGACTCCTACAATGAGCAGTTCTTC. It codes for CASSQGRDSYNEQFF.

The chain has TRBV20-1 and TRBJ1-3; TRBD1 is a possible D gene (5 bases). Germline lookup yields CDR1 DFQATT and CDR2 SNEGSKA (reference sequence). V lost 2 bases, J lost 1 base, and 12 bases lay in between. CDR3 length equals 15 residues. This CDR3 reads CSARLRDGSGNTIYF. The DNA for the CDR3 is TGCAGTGCTAGACTCCGGGACGGTTCTGGAAACACCATATATTTT.

The genes are TRBV7-2 and TRBJ2-7, with 8 bases identical to TRBD2. The V and J ends lost 2 bases and 3 bases, in that order; junction bases with no gene match: 9. Germline CDR1 SGHTA, CDR2 FQGNSA. The CDR3 totals 16 residues. CDR3 in amino acids: CASSLSSVAGSYEQYF. The CDR3 DNA sequence: TGTGCCAGCAGCTTATCCTCCGTAGCGGGGAGCTACGAGCAGTACTTC. The full variable domain, completed using reference TRBV7-2 and TRBJ2-7, is GAGVSQSPSNKVTEKGKDVELRCDPISGHTALYWYRQSLGQGLEFLIYFQGNSAPDKSGLPSDRFSAERTGGSVSTLTIQRTQQEDSAVYLCASSLSSVAGSYEQYFGPGTRLTVT.

This clonotype was seen only a few times. The CDR3 is CASSQTPVSHDTQYF. The DNA of the CDR3 is TGTGCCAGCAGTCAAACCCCGGTTAGCCACGATACGCAGTATTTT. The chain employs TRBV28 and TRBJ2-3, with D uncertain. This CDR3 region has 15 residues. Trimming removed 5 bases at V and 6 bases at J, with 18 bases between. Germline V gives CDR1 MDHEN, CDR2 SYDVKM.

This chain connects TRBV7-8 to TRBJ2-5; 8 bases fit TRBD1. The V gene's germline CDR1 is SGHVS and CDR2 FQNEAQ. This CDR3 contains 15 residues. The V and J ends lost 4 bases and 3 bases, in that order; junction bases with no gene match: 7. For the CDR3, the DNA is TGTGCCAGCAGCTCGTACCCGGACAGGGAAGAGACCCAGTACTTC. As protein: CASSSYPDREETQYF.

This clonotype showed up just a few times. V usage is TRBV10-3 and J usage is TRBJ2-5, with D hard to call. The V and J ends lost 5 bases and 1 base respectively, with 5 bases between them. Germline V CDR1 and CDR2: ENHRY, SYGVKD. The CDR3 length is 12 residues. This CDR3 reads CAISSGQETQYF. DNA for the CDR3: TGTGCCATCAGTTCCGGCCAAGAGACCCAGTACTTC.

CDR3 protein: CASSARDGNEKLFF. For the CDR3, the DNA is TGTGCCAGCAGTGCGAGGGACGGAAATGAAAAACTGTTTTTT. This chain joins TRBV5-4 and TRBJ1-4; D perhaps matches TRBD1 (5 bases). The V end lost 5 bases, the J end lost 5 bases, and 13 bases lay between the germline ends. CDR3 length equals 14 residues. CDR1 and CDR2 from the germline V gene are SGHNT and YYREEE (reference sequence).

The chain links TRBV29-1 to TRBJ2-7; D is uncertain. CDR3 length equals 16 residues. Trimming pared 4 bases from V and 1 base from J, leaving 20 bases between. Germline V gene sequence: CDR1 SQVTM, CDR2 ANQGSEA. DNA of the CDR3: TGCAGCGTTGTCCCTCGGCGGACGGGCCAATCCTACGAGCAGTACTTC. Its protein product is CSVVPRRTGQSYEQYF.

The chain has TRBV28 and TRBJ2-1, with D hard to call. This CDR3 is 14 amino acids long. Germline V gene lookup returns CDR1 MDHEN and CDR2 SYDVKM. V lost 7 bases, J lost 4 bases, and 14 bases lay in between. This CDR3 reads CASTKGGIYNEQFF. CDR3 coding DNA: TGTGCCAGCACCAAGGGCGGCATTTACAATGAGCAGTTCTTC.

This clonotype was seen a few times. The V and J genes are TRBV4-1 and TRBJ2-2; 8 nucleotides match TRBD1. This CDR3 contains 16 residues. With 1 base clipped from V and 3 bases from J, the junction kept 4 bases outside the gene matches. Germline loops: CDR1 MGHRA, CDR2 YSYEKL. The CDR3 nucleotides are TGCGCCAGCAGCCAAGGGGGACAGGCATACACCGGGGAGCTGTTTTTT. Translating it yields CASSQGGQAYTGELFF.

A few counts support this clonotype. The chain couples TRBV10-2 to TRBJ2-1; 12 nucleotides match TRBD2. Germline CDR1 and CDR2: WSHSY and SAAADI. This CDR3 region has 15 residues. The trim removed 3 bases at V and 7 bases at J, leaving 4 bases unmatched. The DNA of the CDR3 is TGCGCCAGCAGTGATCTAGCGGGGGGGAGTAATGAGCAGTTCTTC. Its translation: CASSDLAGGSNEQFF.

This clonotype has more than one count but fewer than ten. The rearrangement links TRBV6-5 to TRBJ2-7; 8 bases agree with TRBD1. CDR1 and CDR2 (germline): MNHEY, SVGAGI. J was trimmed by 8 bases and V by 5 bases; bases with no gene match: 5. There are 12 residues in the CDR3. The CDR3 loop is CASSGQGGKQYF. DNA of the CDR3: TGTGCCAGCAGTGGACAGGGCGGTAAGCAGTACTTC.

The chain carries TRBV5-6 and TRBJ1-4, with 7 positions matching TRBD1. V dropped 4 bases and J dropped 8; count of bases not matched to a gene: 11. CDR1 and CDR2 (germline): SGHDT, YYEEEE. The CDR3 has 15 residues. The CDR3: CASSATGAVEEKLFF. For the CDR3, the DNA is TGTGCCAGCAGCGCCACAGGGGCGGTCGAGGAAAAACTGTTTTTT.

This clonotype was detected a few times. The rearrangement joins TRBV9 to TRBJ2-3; 8 bases align to TRBD2. Germline values: CDR1 SGDLS, CDR2 YYNGEE. V trimming: 3 bases; J trimming: 4 bases; junction bases outside the gene matches: 19. This CDR3 contains 19 residues. CDR3 protein: CASSARGGGTQMGADTQYF. In DNA, the CDR3 is TGTGCCAGCAGCGCGAGGGGCGGGGGGACCCAGATGGGGGCAGATACGCAGTATTTT.

This clonotype was seen a handful of times. V and J are TRBV7-9 and TRBJ1-6, with unresolved D. CDR3 length equals 13 residues. The ends were cut back, 5 bases at V and 8 bases at J, with 10 bases in the middle. From germline, CDR1 is SEHNR and CDR2 FQNEAQ (reference sequence). The CDR3 nucleotides are TGTGCCAGCAGCCAAGCCTCTGATTCACCCCTCCACTTT. This encodes CASSQASDSPLHF.

Note on this clonotype: Since a much larger clone is just one base distant, this may be a read error. The chain employs TRBV6-1 and TRBJ2-1; 8 nucleotides match TRBD1. The CDR3 spans 15 residues. Germline CDR1 reads MNHNS; CDR2 reads SASEGT. The V gene end was trimmed by 6 bases and the J gene end by 7 bases; junction bases not matched to a gene: 11. In DNA form, the CDR3 reads TGTGCCAGCAGGCCGACAGGGGCGACTCTAAATGAGCAGTTCTTC. Amino acid sequence: CASRPTGATLNEQFF.

The chain joins TRBV7-2 to TRBJ1-5; D remains unclear. The V and J ends lost 5 bases and 6 bases respectively, with 8 bases between them. The CDR3 length is 12 residues. Germline values: CDR1 SGHTA, CDR2 FQGNSA. The chain's CDR3 is CASSLMGQPQHF. Here the CDR3 DNA reads TGTGCCAGCAGCCTCATGGGTCAGCCCCAGCATTTT.

This chain connects TRBV20-1 to TRBJ2-3; weak D call: TRBD2 (6 bases). Germline CDR1 and CDR2: DFQATT and SNEGSKA (reference sequence). V was shortened by 4 bases and J by 2 bases, with 16 bases between the two germline ends. There are 15 residues in the CDR3. CDR3 sequence reads: CSAKRLVTPTDTQYF. The CDR3 DNA follows: TGCAGTGCTAAGAGACTAGTCACCCCCACAGATACGCAGTATTTT.

This clonotype was picked up a small number of times. The chain carries TRBV5-1 and TRBJ1-5; perhaps TRBD1 as D (5 bases). This CDR3 has 15 amino acids. Trimming took 0 bases from V and 4 from J, leaving 11 bases between them. The germline V gene has CDR1 SGHRS and CDR2 YFSETQ. CDR3 residues: CASSLDVGGNQPQHF. The CDR3 region has the DNA TGCGCCAGCAGCTTGGATGTGGGGGGGAATCAGCCCCAGCATTTT.

The chain employs TRBV4-3 and TRBJ1-6; perhaps TRBD1 as D (5 bases). CDR3 size: 15 residues. Trimming removed 0 bases from V and 10 bases from J, with 13 bases in between. Germline CDR1 LGHNA, CDR2 YSLEER. The DNA of the CDR3 is TGCGCCAGCAGCCAAGATCAAGGGGTTGACTCACCCCTCCACTTT. Translated: CASSQDQGVDSPLHF.

This chain joins TRBV24-1 and TRBJ2-3; 10 positions agree with TRBD1. CDR3 length: 15 residues. With V trimmed by 6 bases and J by 4 bases, 6 bases remained unmatched. Germline V gives CDR1 KGHDR, CDR2 SFDVKD. Here the CDR3 DNA reads TGTGCCACCAGTTCGACAGGGGGCATCGCAGATACGCAGTATTTT. Its translation is CATSSTGGIADTQYF.

V usage is TRBV4-2 and J usage is TRBJ2-2; TRBD1 aligns across 7 bases. Germline V CDR1 and CDR2: LGHNA, YNFKEQ. The CDR3 is 16 residues long. Trimming took 1 base from V and 4 from J; bases not matched to a gene: 6. The CDR3 DNA is TGTGCCAGCAGCCAAGTAGGACAGGTATCCACCGGGGAGCTGTTTTTT. Translating gives CASSQVGQVSTGELFF.

In its sample, this clonotype was seen a few times. The gene calls are TRBV28 and TRBJ2-7, with D perhaps TRBD1 or TRBD2 (5 bases each). Trimming stripped 9 bases from V and 4 bases from J, with 16 bases between. The CDR3 contains 13 residues. The germline V gene encodes CDR1 MDHEN and CDR2 SYDVKM. The CDR3 sequence is CASGGTASYEQYV. In nucleotides, the CDR3 is TGTGCCAGTGGTGGGACCGCTTCTTACGAGCAGTACGTC.

This clonotype was counted a few times. The chain has TRBV7-9 and TRBJ2-1; TRBD2 matches 9 bases. Germline V gives CDR1 SEHNR, CDR2 FQNEAQ (reference sequence). V was pared by 5 bases and J by 0 bases, with 5 bases of the junction left unmatched. The CDR3 has 16 residues. The CDR3 DNA is TGTGCCAGCAGCACCCTTAGCGGGAGCTCCTACAATGAGCAGTTCTTC. Encoded protein: CASSTLSGSSYNEQFF.

V gene TRBV7-2 combines with J gene TRBJ2-5, with TRBD2 matching over 9 bases. This CDR3 contains 17 residues. Trimming cost V 5 bases and J 2 bases; bases outside gene matches: 12. Germline CDR1 is SGHTA and CDR2 is FQGNSA. The CDR3 loop is CASSQLPRTSAQETQYF. In DNA form, the CDR3 reads TGTGCCAGCAGCCAGCTCCCCAGGACTAGCGCTCAAGAGACCCAGTACTTC.

V is TRBV7-2 and J is TRBJ2-1, with 7 bases lining up with TRBD1. The CDR3 totals 12 residues. V trimming: 5 bases; J trimming: 15 bases; junction bases outside the gene matches: 10. CDR1 SGHTA and CDR2 FQGNSA come from the germline V gene. The CDR3 here is CASSMGTVFAFF. CDR3 bases: TGTGCCAGCAGCATGGGGACAGTATTTGCGTTCTTC.

This chain uses TRBV7-6 with TRBJ1-3, with D perhaps matching TRBD1 (5 bases). Trimming cost V 2 bases and J 0 bases, with 14 bases left between them. The CDR3 runs to 17 residues. Per the germline V gene, CDR1 is SGHVS and CDR2 is FNYEAQ. In DNA, the CDR3 is TGTGCCAGCAGCTTATTTTCGACAGCGGTCTCTGGAAACACCATATATTTT. It codes for CASSLFSTAVSGNTIYF.